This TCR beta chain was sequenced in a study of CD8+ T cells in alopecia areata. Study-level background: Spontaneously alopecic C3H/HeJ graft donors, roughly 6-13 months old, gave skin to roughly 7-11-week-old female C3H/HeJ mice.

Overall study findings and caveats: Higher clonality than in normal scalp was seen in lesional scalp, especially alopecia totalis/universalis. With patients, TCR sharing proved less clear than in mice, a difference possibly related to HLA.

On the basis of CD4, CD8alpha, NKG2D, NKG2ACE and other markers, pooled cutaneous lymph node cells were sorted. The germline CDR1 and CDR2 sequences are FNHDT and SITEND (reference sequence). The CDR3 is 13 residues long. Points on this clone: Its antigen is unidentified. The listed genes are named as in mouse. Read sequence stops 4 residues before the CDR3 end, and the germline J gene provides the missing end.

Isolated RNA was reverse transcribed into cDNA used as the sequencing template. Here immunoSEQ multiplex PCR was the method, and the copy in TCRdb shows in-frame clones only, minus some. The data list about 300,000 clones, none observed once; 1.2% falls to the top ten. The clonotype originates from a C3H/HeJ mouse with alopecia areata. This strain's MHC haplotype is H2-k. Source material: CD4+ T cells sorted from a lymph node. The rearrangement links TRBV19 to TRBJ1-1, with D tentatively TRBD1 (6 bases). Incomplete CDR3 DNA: TGTGCCAGCAGTCCGACGGGGGGCAGA. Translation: CASSPTGGR. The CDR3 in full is CASSPTGGREVFF.